The 23 T cell receptor beta chains in this list originate from one sample, sequenced in a study of technical replicates of blood from a handful of donors. Sequencing used immunoSEQ multiplex PCR; TCRdb keeps in-frame clones, though not all of them. The sample has 75,000 to 90,000 clones, roughly 91% seen once. Sample: T cells isolated from PBMCs. These receptors were obtained from a human donor in good health.

V is TRBV5-6 and J is TRBJ1-2; maybe TRBD1 (6 bases). V was trimmed by 1 base and J by 0 bases, leaving 10 bases between them. The germline gives CDR1 SGHDT, CDR2 YYEEEE. The CDR3 is 15 amino acids. CDR3: CASSLNPGANYGYTF. CDR3 bases: TGTGCCAGCAGCTTGAACCCAGGGGCTAACTATGGCTACACCTTC.

The genes are TRBV4-2 and TRBJ1-3; D is unclear. Germline CDR1 LGHNA, CDR2 YNFKEQ. The CDR3 totals 15 residues. With 1 base removed from V and 5 bases from J, the gap between germline ends came to 12 bases. CDR3 in amino acids: CASSQVTDTRNTIYF. CDR3 DNA sequence: TGTGCCAGCAGCCAAGTAACTGACACTCGAAACACCATATATTTT.

This clone was counted between two and nine times. This chain connects TRBV28 to TRBJ1-1; D is perhaps TRBD1 (6 bases). Germline values: CDR1 MDHEN, CDR2 SYDVKM. The CDR3 sequence is 17 residues long. V was trimmed by 5 bases and J by 0 bases, leaving 19 bases between them. Here the CDR3 reads CASSRTLDRRVNTEAFF. Here the CDR3 DNA reads TGTGCCAGCAGTCGTACCTTGGACAGAAGGGTGAACACTGAAGCTTTCTTT.

The genes are TRBV5-6 and TRBJ1-1; 11 nucleotides agree with TRBD1. The germline V gene encodes CDR1 SGHDT and CDR2 YYEEEE. V gave up 1 base and J gave up 5 bases; unmatched junction bases: 4. CDR3 size: 15 residues. In nucleotides, the CDR3 is TGTGCCAGCAGCTTGTGGACAGGGGGCGGAACTGAAGCTTTCTTT. It specifies CASSLWTGGGTEAFF.

The chain is built from TRBV30 and TRBJ1-1; the match to TRBD1 covers 9 bases. Germline V gene sequence: CDR1 GTSNPN, CDR2 SVGIG (reference sequence). With 5 bases clipped from V and 5 bases from J, the junction kept 6 bases outside the gene matches. This CDR3 contains 13 residues. The CDR3 nucleotides read TGTGCCTGGGACAGGGGGAAGAGAACTGAAGCTTTCTTT. It codes for CAWDRGKRTEAFF. Combining the CDR3 with reference TRBV30 and TRBJ1-1 gives the whole variable domain SQTIHQWPATLVQPVGSPLSLECTVEGTSNPNLYWYRQAAGRGLQLLFYSVGIGQISSEVPQNLSASRPQDRQFILSSKKLLLSDSGFYLCAWDRGKRTEAFFGQGTRLTVV.

The gene calls are TRBV6-5 and TRBJ1-2; D might be TRBD1 (5 bases). The CDR3 is 12 amino acids. With 8 bases removed from V and 4 bases from J, the gap between germline ends came to 11 bases. Germline values: CDR1 MNHEY, CDR2 SVGAGI. The CDR3 bases are TGTGCCAGCTTCTCAGGGCCCTATGGCTACACCTTC. Translation: CASFSGPYGYTF.

The chain joins TRBV30 to TRBJ2-2, with 9 bases lining up with TRBD1. This CDR3 is built from 14 residues. V lost 7 bases, J lost 4 bases, and 7 bases stayed unmatched. Germline CDR1 GTSNPN, CDR2 SVGIG (reference sequence). As DNA, the CDR3 is TGTGCCTCTCCGGGACAGGGCTCCACCGGGGAGCTGTTTTTT. It encodes CASPGQGSTGELFF.

V is TRBV30 and J is TRBJ2-4; D gene unclear. The CDR3 is made up of 14 amino acids. The germline V gene encodes CDR1 GTSNPN and CDR2 SVGIG (reference sequence). V shed 3 bases and J shed 0 bases, with 9 bases lying between them. DNA of the CDR3: TGTGCCTGGAGGGGCCTTCTAGCCAAAAACATTCAGTACTTC. Amino acid sequence: CAWRGLLAKNIQYF.

The genes are TRBV30 and TRBJ2-7; possibly TRBD2 for D (5 bases). The CDR3 consists of 14 residues. Trimming took 0 bases from V and 2 from J, leaving 11 bases between them. Germline-derived CDR1 and CDR2 are GTSNPN and SVGIG (reference sequence). The CDR3 sequence: CAWSVGEPTYEQYF. CDR3 in DNA: TGTGCCTGGAGTGTCGGGGAACCCACCTACGAGCAGTACTTC.

The chain uses TRBV11-2 and TRBJ2-7; 9 bases align to TRBD2. The CDR3 consists of 15 residues. In germline, CDR1 is SGHAT, CDR2 FQNNGV. The V gene end was trimmed by 5 bases and the J gene end by 5 bases; junction bases not matched to a gene: 10. CDR3 DNA: TGTGCCAGCAGCCGATTAGCGGGAGATCCCCACGAGCAGTACTTC. Protein product: CASSRLAGDPHEQYF. The whole variable domain, remainder taken from reference TRBV11-2 and TRBJ2-7, is EAGVAQSPRYKIIEKRQSVAFWCNPISGHATLYWYQQILGQGPKLLIQFQNNGVVDDSQLPKDRFSAERLKGVDSTLKIQPAKLEDSAVYLCASSRLAGDPHEQYFGPGTRLTVT.

The J gene is TRBJ1-4, the V gene TRBV28; 9 positions match TRBD1. The CDR3 spans 16 residues. Trimming took 3 bases from V and 10 from J; bases not matched to a gene: 12. CDR1 is MDHEN and CDR2 is SYDVKM in the germline V gene. Here the CDR3 DNA reads TGTGCCAGCAGTTTGTCCATTGGGACAGGGATTAGAAAACTGTTTTTT. Residues: CASSLSIGTGIRKLFF.

The chain combines TRBV25-1 with TRBJ2-1; 11 bases are shared with TRBD2. J lost 9 bases, V lost 5 bases, and 9 bases had no gene match. The CDR3 is 15 residues long. CDR1 and CDR2 (germline): MGHDK, SYGVNS. The CDR3 sequence is CASSRSSGRYGEQFF. DNA of the CDR3: TGTGCCAGCAGTAGGTCTAGCGGGAGGTACGGTGAGCAGTTCTTC.

J is TRBJ2-3 and V is TRBV10-3; 7 bases map to TRBD2. The CDR3 loop spans 17 amino acids. Germline CDR1 and CDR2: ENHRY and SYGVKD. With 5 bases clipped from V and 0 bases from J, the junction kept 11 bases outside the gene matches. The CDR3 DNA reads TGTGCCATCAGTAGACTAGCCGAAGGCTCTAGCACAGATACGCAGTATTTT. Its protein is CAISRLAEGSSTDTQYF.

V usage is TRBV9 and J usage is TRBJ2-2; TRBD1 might be the D (6 bases). Per germline, CDR1 SGDLS and CDR2 YYNGEE. This CDR3 comprises 15 residues. V dropped 4 bases and J dropped 8 bases, with 18 bases sitting between them. DNA for the CDR3: TGTGCCAGCAGCCCCTACGCCGCTGGGACAGGGGAGCTGTTTTTT. It codes for CASSPYAAGTGELFF.

The CDR3, as DNA: TGTGCCAGCTCTAGAACCCTTGAAGCTTTCTTT. Its protein product is CASSRTLEAFF. The chain is built from TRBV7-9 and TRBJ1-1; D gene unclear. V was cut by 8 bases and J by 7 bases, with 11 bases left in between. CDR1 is SEHNR, CDR2 FQNEAQ, per germline (reference sequence). The CDR3 runs to 11 residues.

This chain joins TRBV19 and TRBJ1-5, with TRBD1 matching 8 bases. Germline-derived CDR1 and CDR2 are LNHDA and SQIVND (reference sequence). This CDR3 is 14 amino acids long. J gave up 2 bases and V 5 bases, and 2 bases lay outside the gene matches. The CDR3 DNA sequence: TGTGCCAGTAGTCCGGGACAGGGCAATCAGCCCCAGCATTTT. Its translation is CASSPGQGNQPQHF.

The chain recombines TRBV5-1 with TRBJ1-1; TRBD1 agrees at 7 bases. Trimming removed 1 base from V and 5 bases from J; junction bases left unmatched: 5. Germline V CDR1 and CDR2: SGHRS, YFSETQ. This CDR3 has 14 residues. Here the CDR3 DNA reads TGCGCCAGCAGCTTGAGGCAGGGGGATACTGAAGCTTTCTTT. It is translated as CASSLRQGDTEAFF.

V usage is TRBV5-5 and J usage is TRBJ1-1, with D perhaps TRBD1 (5 bases). From germline, CDR1 is SGHKS and CDR2 YYEKEE (reference sequence). The V end was cut by 1 base, the J end by 2 bases, with 6 bases between. CDR3 length: 13 amino acids. CDR3 loop: CASSLQGNTEAFF. In DNA form, the CDR3 reads TGTGCCAGCAGCTTGCAGGGAAACACTGAAGCTTTCTTT.

V usage is TRBV9 and J usage is TRBJ2-5; 9 bases agree with TRBD2. This CDR3 has 15 residues. Per the germline V gene, CDR1 is SGDLS and CDR2 is YYNGEE. J was trimmed by 4 bases and V by 0 bases; bases with no gene match: 4. CDR3 region: CASSVVSGSRETQYF. The CDR3 DNA reads TGTGCCAGCAGCGTAGTTAGCGGGAGTAGAGAGACCCAGTACTTC.

V usage is TRBV6-5 and J usage is TRBJ1-5; a weak D match, TRBD1 (6 bases). The CDR3 runs 14 residues. Trimming took off 2 bases at V and 3 bases at J, with 8 bases between the two ends. The germline CDR1 and CDR2 sequences are MNHEY and SVGAGI. CDR3 DNA: TGTGCCAGCAGTTACCAGGGACACAATCAGCCCCAGCATTTT. Residues: CASSYQGHNQPQHF.

Written as DNA, the CDR3 is TGTGCCAGCAGCCCTTTAGGGGGAGGGACCTACAATGAGCAGTTCTTC. Residues: CASSPLGGGTYNEQFF. The V and J genes are TRBV6-4 and TRBJ2-1, with a possible D match to TRBD2 (7 bases). V gave up 6 bases and J gave up 2 bases, with 17 bases separating them. This CDR3 contains 16 residues. Germline CDR1 and CDR2: MRHNA and SNTAGT.

The chain is built from TRBV11-1 and TRBJ1-4; 7 bases are a match to TRBD1. The CDR3 covers 15 residues. V shed 3 bases, J shed 3 bases, and the junction held 4 bases outside the gene matches. Germline V lookup: CDR1 SGHAT, CDR2 FQDESV (reference sequence). The DNA for the CDR3 is TGTGCCAGCAGCTTTACAGGGGAAGCTAATGAAAAACTGTTTTTT. The encoded protein is CASSFTGEANEKLFF.

This rearrangement joins TRBV2 to TRBJ1-1; tentatively, D is TRBD1 (6 bases). Germline V CDR1 and CDR2: SNHLY, FYNNEI. This CDR3 region has 14 residues. The V and J ends lost 8 bases and 5 bases respectively, with 18 bases between them. CDR3 region: CASLGTGWATEAFF. CDR3 nucleotide sequence: TGTGCCAGCCTTGGCACAGGGTGGGCGACTGAAGCTTTCTTT. The entire variable domain, with the rest obtained from reference TRBV2 and TRBJ1-1, is as follows: EPEVTQTPSHQVTQMGQEVILRCVPISNHLYFYWYRQILGQKVEFLVSFYNNEISEKSEIFDDQFSVERPDGSNFTLKIRSTKLEDSAMYFCASLGTGWATEAFFGQGTRLTVV.